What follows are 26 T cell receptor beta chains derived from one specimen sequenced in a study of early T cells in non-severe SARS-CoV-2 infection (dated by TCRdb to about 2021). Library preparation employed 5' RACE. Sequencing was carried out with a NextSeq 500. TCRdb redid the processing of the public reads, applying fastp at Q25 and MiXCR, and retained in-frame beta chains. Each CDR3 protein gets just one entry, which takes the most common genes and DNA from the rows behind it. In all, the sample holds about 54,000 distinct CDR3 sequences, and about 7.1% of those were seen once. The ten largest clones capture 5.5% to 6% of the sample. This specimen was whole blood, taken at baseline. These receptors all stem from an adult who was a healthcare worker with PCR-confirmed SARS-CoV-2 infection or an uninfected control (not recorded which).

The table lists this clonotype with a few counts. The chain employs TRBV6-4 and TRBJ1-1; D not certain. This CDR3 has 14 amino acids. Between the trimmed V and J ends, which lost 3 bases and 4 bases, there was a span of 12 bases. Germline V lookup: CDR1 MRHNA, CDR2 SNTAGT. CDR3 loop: CASSDRSGGTEAFF. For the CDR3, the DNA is TGTGCCAGCAGTGATCGGAGCGGAGGCACTGAAGCTTTCTTT.

The CDR3 protein is CASSLLGQGLGNEQFF. The CDR3 DNA sequence: TGCGCCAGCAGCTTGCTGGGACAGGGATTGGGCAATGAGCAGTTCTTC. V gene TRBV5-1 combines with J gene TRBJ2-1, with 9 bases matching TRBD1. Germline CDR1 and CDR2: SGHRS and YFSETQ. The CDR3 totals 16 residues. The V segment lost 1 base and the J segment 6 bases; nucleotides outside the gene matches: 8.

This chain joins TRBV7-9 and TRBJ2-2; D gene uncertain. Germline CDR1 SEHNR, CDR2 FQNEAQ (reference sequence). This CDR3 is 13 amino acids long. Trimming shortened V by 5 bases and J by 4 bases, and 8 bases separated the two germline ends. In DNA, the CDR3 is TGTGCCAGCAGCAATGGATTCACCGGGGAGCTGTTTTTT. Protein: CASSNGFTGELFF.

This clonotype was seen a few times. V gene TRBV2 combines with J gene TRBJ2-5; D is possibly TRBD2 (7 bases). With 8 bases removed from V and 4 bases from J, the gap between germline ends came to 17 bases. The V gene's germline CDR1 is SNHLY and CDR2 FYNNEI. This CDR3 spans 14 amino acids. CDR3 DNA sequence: TGTGCCAGCTCTAGGGGGGGGGCCGTAGAGACCCAGTACTTC. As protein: CASSRGGAVETQYF.

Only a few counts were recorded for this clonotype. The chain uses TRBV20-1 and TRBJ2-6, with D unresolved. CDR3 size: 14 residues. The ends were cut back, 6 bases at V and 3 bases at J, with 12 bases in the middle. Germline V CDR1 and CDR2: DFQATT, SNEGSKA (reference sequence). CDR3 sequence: CSALAAGGANVLTF. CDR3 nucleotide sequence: TGCAGTGCCCTTGCAGCTGGTGGGGCCAACGTCCTGACTTTC.

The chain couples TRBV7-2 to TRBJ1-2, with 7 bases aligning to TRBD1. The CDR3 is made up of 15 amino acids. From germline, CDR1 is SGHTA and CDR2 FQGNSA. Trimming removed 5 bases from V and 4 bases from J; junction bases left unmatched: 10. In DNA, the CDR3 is TGTGCCAGCAGCCCGATGGACAGGCCACTCTATGGCTACACCTTC. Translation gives CASSPMDRPLYGYTF.

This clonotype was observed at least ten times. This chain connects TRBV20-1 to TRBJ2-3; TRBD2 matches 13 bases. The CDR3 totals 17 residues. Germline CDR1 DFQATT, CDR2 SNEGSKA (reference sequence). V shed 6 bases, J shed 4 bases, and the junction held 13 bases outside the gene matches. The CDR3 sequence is CSATGLAGLNQADTQYF. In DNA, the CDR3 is TGCAGTGCGACGGGACTAGCGGGACTAAACCAGGCAGATACGCAGTATTTT.

CDR3 in DNA: TGTGCCAGCTCACTCTACCTTCCGACTAGCGGGGCCACCGGGGAGCTGTTTTTT. Its protein product is CASSLYLPTSGATGELFF. The V gene is TRBV18, the J gene TRBJ2-2; 11 bases agree with TRBD2. Germline assignment: CDR1 KGHSH and CDR2 LQKENI. V shed 4 bases and J 4 bases; nucleotides not matched to a gene: 11. CDR3 length: 18 residues.

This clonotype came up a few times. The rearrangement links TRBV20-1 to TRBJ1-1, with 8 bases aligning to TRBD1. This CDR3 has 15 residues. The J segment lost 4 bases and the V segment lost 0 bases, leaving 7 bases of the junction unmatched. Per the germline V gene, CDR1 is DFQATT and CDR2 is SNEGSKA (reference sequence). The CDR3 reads CSARDQGQGVTEAFF. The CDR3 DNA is TGCAGTGCTAGAGATCAAGGACAGGGTGTCACTGAAGCTTTCTTT.

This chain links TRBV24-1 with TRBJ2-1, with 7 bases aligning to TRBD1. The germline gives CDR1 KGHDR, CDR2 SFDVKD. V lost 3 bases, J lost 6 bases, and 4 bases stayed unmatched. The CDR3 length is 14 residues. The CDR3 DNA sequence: TGTGCCACCAGTGATCCTGACAGGGTCAATGAGCAGTTCTTC. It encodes CATSDPDRVNEQFF.

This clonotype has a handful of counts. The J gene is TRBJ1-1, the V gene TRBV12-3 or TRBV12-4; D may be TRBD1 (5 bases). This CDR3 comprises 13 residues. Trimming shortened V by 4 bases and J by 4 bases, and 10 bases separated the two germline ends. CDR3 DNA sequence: TGTGCCAGCAGTTATTTCAGGGTCACTGAAGCTTTCTTT. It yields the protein CASSYFRVTEAFF.

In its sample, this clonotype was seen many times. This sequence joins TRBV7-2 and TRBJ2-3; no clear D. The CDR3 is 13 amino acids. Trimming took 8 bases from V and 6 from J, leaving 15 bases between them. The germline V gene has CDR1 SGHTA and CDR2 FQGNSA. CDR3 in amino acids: CASSRAAWDTQYF. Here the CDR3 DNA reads TGTGCCAGCTCCCGGGCTGCCTGGGATACGCAGTATTTT.

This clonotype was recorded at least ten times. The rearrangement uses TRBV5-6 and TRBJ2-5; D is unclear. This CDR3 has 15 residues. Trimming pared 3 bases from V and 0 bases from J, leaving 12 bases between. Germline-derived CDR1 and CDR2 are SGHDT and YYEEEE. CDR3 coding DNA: TGTGCCAGCAGCTCGACCTTAGAGTACCAAGAGACCCAGTACTTC. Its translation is CASSSTLEYQETQYF. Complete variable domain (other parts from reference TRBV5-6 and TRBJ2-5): DAGVTQSPTHLIKTRGQQVTLRCSPKSGHDTVSWYQQALGQGPQFIFQYYEEEERQRGNFPDRFSGHQFPNYSSELNVNALLLGDSALYLCASSSTLEYQETQYFGPGTRLLVL.

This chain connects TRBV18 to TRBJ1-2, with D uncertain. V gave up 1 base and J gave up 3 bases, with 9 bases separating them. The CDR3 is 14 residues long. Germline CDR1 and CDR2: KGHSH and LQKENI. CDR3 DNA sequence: TGTGCCAGCTCACCACAGGGTTCCCACTATGGCTACACCTTC. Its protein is CASSPQGSHYGYTF. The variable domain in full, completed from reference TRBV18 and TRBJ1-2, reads NAGVMQNPRHLVRRRGQEARLRCSPMKGHSHVYWYRQLPEEGLKFMVYLQKENIIDESGMPKERFSAEFPKEGPSILRIQQVVRGDSAAYFCASSPQGSHYGYTFGSGTRLTVV.

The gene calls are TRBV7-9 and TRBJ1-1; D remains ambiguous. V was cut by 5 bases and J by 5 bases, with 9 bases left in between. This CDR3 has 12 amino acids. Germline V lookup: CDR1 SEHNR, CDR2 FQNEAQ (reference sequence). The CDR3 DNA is TGTGCCAGCAGCGGAGAGGGAACTGAAGCTTTCTTT. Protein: CASSGEGTEAFF.

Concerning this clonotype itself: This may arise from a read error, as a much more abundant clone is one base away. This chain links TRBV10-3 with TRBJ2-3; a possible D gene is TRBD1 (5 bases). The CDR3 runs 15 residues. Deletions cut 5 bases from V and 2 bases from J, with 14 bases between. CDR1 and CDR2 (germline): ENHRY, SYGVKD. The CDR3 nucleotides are TGTGCCATCAGTTATGGGGCCGCTAACACAGATACGCAGTATTTT. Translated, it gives CAISYGAANTDTQYF.

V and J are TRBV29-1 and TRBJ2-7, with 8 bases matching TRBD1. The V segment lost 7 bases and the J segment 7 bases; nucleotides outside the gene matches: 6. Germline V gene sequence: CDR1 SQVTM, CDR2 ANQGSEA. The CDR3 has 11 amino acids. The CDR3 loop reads CSATDREEQYF. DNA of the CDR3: TGCAGCGCAACGGACAGGGAGGAGCAGTACTTC.

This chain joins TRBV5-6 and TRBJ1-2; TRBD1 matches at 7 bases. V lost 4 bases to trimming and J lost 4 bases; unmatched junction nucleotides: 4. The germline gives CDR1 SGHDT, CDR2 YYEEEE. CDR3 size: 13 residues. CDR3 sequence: CASSTGQIYGYTF. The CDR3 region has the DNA TGTGCCAGCAGCACGGGACAGATCTATGGCTACACCTTC.

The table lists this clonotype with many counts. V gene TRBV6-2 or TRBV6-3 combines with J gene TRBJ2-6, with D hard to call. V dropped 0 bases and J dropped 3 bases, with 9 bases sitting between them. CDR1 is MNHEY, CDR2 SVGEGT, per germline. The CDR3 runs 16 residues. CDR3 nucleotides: TGTGCCAGCAGTTACTCCCCTGTGTTTGGGGCCAACGTCCTGACTTTC. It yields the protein CASSYSPVFGANVLTF.

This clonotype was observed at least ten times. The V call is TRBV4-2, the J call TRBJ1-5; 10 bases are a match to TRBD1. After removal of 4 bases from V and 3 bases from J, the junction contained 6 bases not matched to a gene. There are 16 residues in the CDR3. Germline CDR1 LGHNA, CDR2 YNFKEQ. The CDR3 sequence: CASSPRGTGDNQPQHF. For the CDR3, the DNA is TGTGCCAGCAGCCCACGGGGGACAGGGGACAATCAGCCCCAGCATTTT.

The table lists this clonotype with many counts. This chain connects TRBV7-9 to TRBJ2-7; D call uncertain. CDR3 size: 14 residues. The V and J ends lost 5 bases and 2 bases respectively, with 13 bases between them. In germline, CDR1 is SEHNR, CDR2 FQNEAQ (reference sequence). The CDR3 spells CASSGNSLPYEQYF. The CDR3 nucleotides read TGTGCCAGCAGCGGCAACAGTCTTCCCTACGAGCAGTACTTC.

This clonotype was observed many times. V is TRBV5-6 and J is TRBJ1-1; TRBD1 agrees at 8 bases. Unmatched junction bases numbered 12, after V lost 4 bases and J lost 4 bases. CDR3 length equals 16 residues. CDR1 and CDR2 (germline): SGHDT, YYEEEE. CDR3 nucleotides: TGTGCCAGCAGCATCGACAGGGGAGTCTTGGTCACTGAAGCTTTCTTT. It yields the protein CASSIDRGVLVTEAFF.

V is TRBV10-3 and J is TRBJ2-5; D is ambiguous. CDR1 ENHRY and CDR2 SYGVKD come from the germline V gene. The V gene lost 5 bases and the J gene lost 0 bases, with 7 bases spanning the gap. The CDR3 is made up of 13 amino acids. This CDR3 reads CAISWTHQETQYF. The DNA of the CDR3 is TGTGCCATCAGTTGGACCCACCAAGAGACCCAGTACTTC.

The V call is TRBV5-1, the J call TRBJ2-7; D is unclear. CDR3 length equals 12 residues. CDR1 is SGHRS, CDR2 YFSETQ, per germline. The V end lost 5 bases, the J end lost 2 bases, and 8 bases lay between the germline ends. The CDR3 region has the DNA TGCGCCAGCAGGGGTAGAACCTACGAGCAGTACTTC. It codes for CASRGRTYEQYF.

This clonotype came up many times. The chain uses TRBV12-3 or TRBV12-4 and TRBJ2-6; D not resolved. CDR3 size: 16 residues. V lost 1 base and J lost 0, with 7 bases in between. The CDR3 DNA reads TGTGCCAGCAGTTTAGGGTCCCACTCTGGGGCCAACGTCCTGACTTTC. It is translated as CASSLGSHSGANVLTF.

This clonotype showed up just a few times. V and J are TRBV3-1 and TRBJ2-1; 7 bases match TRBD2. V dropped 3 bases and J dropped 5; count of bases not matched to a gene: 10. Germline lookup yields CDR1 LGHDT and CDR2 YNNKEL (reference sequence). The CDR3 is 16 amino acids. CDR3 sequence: CASSHRGRRGDNEQFF. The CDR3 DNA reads TGTGCCAGCAGCCACCGCGGGAGAAGAGGAGACAATGAGCAGTTCTTC.